This T cell receptor (beta chain) was identified during a study of somatic mutations in cytotoxic T cells in rheumatoid arthritis. Study-wide background: Collection of patient blood (30 ml EDTA) took place right after diagnosis, before any treatment.

Produced via immunoSEQ multiplex PCR; TCRdb's table is partial and in-frame only. The repertoire consists of about 10,000 clones, with around 84% occurring once and the leading ten covering roughly 12%. Germline V gene lookup returns CDR1 LGHNA and CDR2 YNFKEQ. This CDR3 contains 15 residues. Trimming removed 1 base at V and 3 bases at J, with 12 bases between. The receptor comes from an adult with rheumatoid arthritis. Source material: CD8+ T cells sorted from blood. The chain links TRBV4-2 to TRBJ2-5; D gene unclear. This CDR3 is CASSQAETRKETQYF. The DNA for the CDR3 is TGTGCCAGCAGCCAAGCCGAGACTCGCAAAGAGACCCAGTACTTC.